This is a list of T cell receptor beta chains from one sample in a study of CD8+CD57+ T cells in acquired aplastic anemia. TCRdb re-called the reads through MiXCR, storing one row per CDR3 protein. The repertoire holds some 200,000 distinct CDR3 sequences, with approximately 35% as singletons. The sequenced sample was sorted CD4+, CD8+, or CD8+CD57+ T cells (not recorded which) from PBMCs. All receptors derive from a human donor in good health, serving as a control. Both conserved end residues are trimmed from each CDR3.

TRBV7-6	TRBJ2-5	ALGTGRETQY
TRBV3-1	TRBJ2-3	ASRPVGFDTDTQY
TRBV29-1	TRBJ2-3	SVELPLSDTQY
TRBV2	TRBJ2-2	ASRNTGIGELF
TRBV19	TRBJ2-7	ASSTWTGDSYEQY
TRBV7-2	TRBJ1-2	ASSATLDGYT
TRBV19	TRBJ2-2	ASSIAGAGELF
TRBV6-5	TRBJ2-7	ASSYGGTRSYEQY
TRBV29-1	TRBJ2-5	SVEIQGETQY
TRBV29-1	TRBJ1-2	SVLTGDGYGYT
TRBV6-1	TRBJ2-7	ASSQSRGEQY
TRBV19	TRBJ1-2	ASSMGQLGDYGYT
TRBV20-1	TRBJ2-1	SAGESKTGSPEQF
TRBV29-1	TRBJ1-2	SVARQGDYGYT
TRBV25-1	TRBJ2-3	ASSEPGLAGGPDTQY
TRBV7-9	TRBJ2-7	ASSPPGTSYEQY
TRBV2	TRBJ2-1	ASSGGRNSYNEQF
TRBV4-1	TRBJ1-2	ASSQAGRGDGYT
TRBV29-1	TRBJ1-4	SAGDHTEKLF
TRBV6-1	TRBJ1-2	ASSSRTTSGGGYT
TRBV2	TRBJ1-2	ASEGGYDGYT
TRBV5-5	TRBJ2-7	ASSLASGYEQY
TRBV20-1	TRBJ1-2	SASSSLFGYT
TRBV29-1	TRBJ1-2	SVEVDSPNYGYT
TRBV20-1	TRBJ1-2	SARAPGRVYGYT
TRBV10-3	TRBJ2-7	AIRNSGGSYEQY
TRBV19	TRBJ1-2	ASSIDGPGDRVGYT
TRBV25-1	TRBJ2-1	ASSESSGGAYNEQF
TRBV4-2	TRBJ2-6	ASSLLSSAKFAGANVLT
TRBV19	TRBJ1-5	ASTRYRDQPQH
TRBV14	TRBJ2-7	ASSRGERRARGGEQY
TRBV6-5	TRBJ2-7	ASGTSLLQY
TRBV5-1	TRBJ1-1	ASSLNRDREAF
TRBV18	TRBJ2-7	ASSPRLGYEQY
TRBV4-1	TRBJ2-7	ASSPTWTSGIGSYEQY
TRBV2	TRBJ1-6	ASKSEAGPPLH
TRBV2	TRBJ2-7	ASLGQGYEQY
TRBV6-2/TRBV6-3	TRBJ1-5	ASSYAGNQPQH
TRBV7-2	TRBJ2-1	ASSLLGPRWF
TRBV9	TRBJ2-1	ASSVGNSINEQF
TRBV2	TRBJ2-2	ASSEEKLAGAGELF
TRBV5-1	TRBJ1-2	ASSLAHAGSYGYT
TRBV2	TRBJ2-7	ASSGLAGGRGEQY
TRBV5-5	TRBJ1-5	ASSQGGLGGYSNQPQH
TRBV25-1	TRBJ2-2	ASATSGQGWTGELF
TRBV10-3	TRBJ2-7	AIGTATYEQY